Below are 10 T cell receptor beta chains sequenced from a single sample in a study of vaccination and CD4 T cells after COVID-19. Their antigen targets remain unknown. The treatment denotes: approximately nine-day PBMC culture with coronavirus spike peptide pools or control peptides (ViraFEST assay). Once obtained from cultured CD4+ T cells, the DNA was sequenced using the Oncomine TCR Beta short-read assay. TCRdb re-called the PCR reads with MiXCR, one entry per CDR3 protein. Among about 12,000 distinct CDR3 sequences listed, around 61% were seen once. Sequencing used CD4+ T cells from blood, cultured in vitro, obtained before SARS-CoV-2 vaccination. The origin of the receptors is a human donor who had recovered from COVID-19.

The rearrangement uses TRBV6-1 and TRBJ1-1, with D maybe TRBD1 (5 bases). Trimming left V 3 bases short and J 4 bases short, with 18 bases between. Germline V CDR1 and CDR2: MNHNS, SASEGT. There are 16 residues in the CDR3. The CDR3 DNA sequence: TGTGCCAGCAGTGAGGGGGGGGGTTGGCTCATCACTGAAGCTTTCTTT. This translates into CASSEGGGWLITEAFF.

This clonotype was picked up a small number of times. This chain joins TRBV7-9 and TRBJ1-1, with 7 bases lining up with TRBD1. The CDR3 length is 15 residues. Trimming at V came to 2 bases and at J to 5 bases, leaving 8 bases not matched to a gene. Germline assignment: CDR1 SEHNR and CDR2 FQNEAQ (reference sequence). The DNA of the CDR3 is TGTGCCAGCAGCTTACCGCCCAGGGGGGGGACTGAAGCTTTCTTT. Translated: CASSLPPRGGTEAFF.

The chain uses TRBV30 and TRBJ1-5; tentatively, D is TRBD1 (5 bases). Between the trimmed V and J ends, which lost 1 base and 0 bases, there was a span of 10 bases. The V gene's germline CDR1 is GTSNPN and CDR2 SVGIG (reference sequence). The CDR3 runs 15 residues. CDR3 in amino acids: CAWSAGRHSNQPQHF. The DNA for the CDR3 is TGTGCCTGGAGTGCAGGGAGACATAGCAATCAGCCCCAGCATTTT.

In its sample, this clonotype is medium-sized. CDR3 sequence: CSATSGRVRYEQYF. DNA for the CDR3: TGCAGTGCAACTAGCGGGAGGGTACGCTACGAGCAGTACTTC. V is TRBV20-1 and J is TRBJ2-7; 13 bases map to TRBD2. The junction had 5 bases not matched to a gene; V was cut back by 6 bases and J by 3 bases. Germline V gene sequence: CDR1 DFQATT, CDR2 SNEGSKA (reference sequence). CDR3 length equals 14 residues.

The rearrangement joins TRBV10-3 to TRBJ1-3; D remains unclear. Trimming cost V 9 bases and J 3 bases, with 9 bases left between them. Germline lookup yields CDR1 ENHRY and CDR2 SYGVKD. CDR3 length equals 12 residues. CDR3: CAISPGGNTIYF. CDR3 nucleotide sequence: TGTGCCATTTCCCCAGGTGGAAACACCATATATTTT.

The count of this clonotype is one. The gene calls are TRBV6-5 and TRBJ2-5; 8 bases align to TRBD2. CDR1 and CDR2 (germline): MNHEY, SVGAGI. The CDR3 extends over 16 amino acids. V lost 0 bases and J lost 5; bases outside the gene matches: 8. The CDR3 protein is CASSYSVAGGRETQYF. CDR3 DNA sequence: TGTGCCAGCAGTTACTCGGTTGCGGGAGGTAGGGAGACCCAGTACTTC.

The rearrangement joins TRBV11-2 to TRBJ2-7; a weak D match, TRBD1 (6 bases). V was clipped by 6 bases and J by 3 bases, with 18 bases between them. Germline CDR1 is SGHAT and CDR2 is FQNNGV. The CDR3 has 15 amino acids. The CDR3 sequence is CASRPPTGLFYEQYF. CDR3 nucleotides: TGTGCCAGCAGACCACCTACAGGGTTGTTCTACGAGCAGTACTTC.

This clonotype was observed a single time. The chain is built from TRBV2 and TRBJ1-1; TRBD1 might be the D (5 bases). The CDR3 length is 14 residues. CDR1 is SNHLY and CDR2 is FYNNEI in the germline V gene. Deletions cut 0 bases from V and 6 bases from J, with 11 bases between. CDR3: CASSEARGQPEAFF. The CDR3 DNA sequence: TGTGCCAGCAGTGAAGCCCGTGGACAACCTGAAGCTTTCTTT.

The chain employs TRBV11-2 and TRBJ1-6; D unresolved. Trimming shortened V by 2 bases and J by 0 bases, and 5 bases separated the two germline ends. The CDR3 spans 15 residues. Germline CDR1 and CDR2: SGHAT and FQNNGV. The CDR3 sequence is CASSLSGSYNSPLHF. The CDR3 bases are TGTGCCAGCAGCTTATCGGGCTCCTATAATTCACCCCTCCACTTT. The full variable domain, its missing parts supplied by reference TRBV11-2 and TRBJ1-6, is EAGVAQSPRYKIIEKRQSVAFWCNPISGHATLYWYQQILGQGPKLLIQFQNNGVVDDSQLPKDRFSAERLKGVDSTLKIQPAKLEDSAVYLCASSLSGSYNSPLHFGNGTRLTVT.

This clonotype turned up a few times. The CDR3 loop is CATSMGPAGGPADTQYF. The CDR3 bases are TGTGCCACCAGCATGGGGCCAGCGGGAGGGCCAGCAGATACGCAGTATTTT. The genes are TRBV15 and TRBJ2-3, with 10 bases aligning to TRBD2. The V gene end was trimmed by 4 bases and the J gene end by 4 bases; junction bases not matched to a gene: 11. Germline V CDR1 and CDR2: LNHNV, YYDKDF (reference sequence). CDR3 length: 17 residues.